This is a list of T cell receptor beta chains from one sample in a study of blood T cell repertoires in COVID-19. Here immunoSEQ multiplex PCR was the method, and the copy in TCRdb shows in-frame clones only, minus some. The sample includes nearly 350,000 clones, 83% of them seen just once. The specimen sequenced was peripheral blood. The origin of the receptors is a man aged 25-45 years with active or convalescent COVID-19. Each CDR3 is given without its conserved first and last residue.

CDR3 protein: ASSPDSGGATDTQY
J gene: TRBJ2-3
V gene: TRBV7-2

CDR3 protein: ASSGGRGGGYT
J gene: TRBJ1-2
V gene: TRBV5-1

CDR3 protein: ASGLTPLDSSYEQY
J gene: TRBJ2-7
V gene: TRBV12-5

CDR3 protein: ASRSSGGDTGELF
J gene: TRBJ2-2
V gene: TRBV7-2

CDR3 protein: ASSTRGADTGELF
J gene: TRBJ2-2
V gene: TRBV6-5

CDR3 protein: ASRWDRSNEKLF
J gene: TRBJ1-4
V gene: TRBV2

CDR3 protein: ASSPGTGTYEQY
J gene: TRBJ2-7
V gene: TRBV9

CDR3 protein: DPGVEWIVDQPQH
J gene: TRBJ1-5
V gene: TRBV28

CDR3 protein: ASSVDGTGANSPLH
J gene: TRBJ1-6
V gene: TRBV9

CDR3 protein: ASSDIKTSGRKNEQF
J gene: TRBJ2-1
V gene: TRBV7-9

CDR3 protein: ASSPPDRVNTEAF
J gene: TRBJ1-1
V gene: TRBV27

CDR3 protein: ASSPVARGYT
J gene: TRBJ1-2
V gene: TRBV12-3/TRBV12-4

CDR3 protein: ASSPIGQDQETQY
J gene: TRBJ2-5
V gene: TRBV18

CDR3 protein: ASSLNGAEGYEQY
J gene: TRBJ2-7
V gene: TRBV7-7

CDR3 protein: ASRRGRNTEAF
J gene: TRBJ1-1
V gene: TRBV18

CDR3 protein: ASSLSGDRRTSGYT
J gene: TRBJ1-2
V gene: TRBV5-8

CDR3 protein: AYLQGEKLF
J gene: TRBJ1-4
V gene: TRBV30

CDR3 protein: ASSTQKIDNEQF
J gene: TRBJ2-1
V gene: TRBV5-1

CDR3 protein: ASSQASRKLF
J gene: TRBJ1-4
V gene: TRBV3-1/TRBV3-2

CDR3 protein: ASRTGDTGELF
J gene: TRBJ2-2
V gene: TRBV6-5

CDR3 protein: ACRDTTHNEQF
J gene: TRBJ2-1
V gene: TRBV19

CDR3 protein: ASSLARGGYT
J gene: TRBJ1-2
V gene: TRBV7-8

CDR3 protein: ASSLSTEAF
J gene: TRBJ1-1
V gene: TRBV2

CDR3 protein: ASSPSPGTDRNEKLF
J gene: TRBJ1-4
V gene: TRBV4-1

CDR3 protein: ASSQAYGTGEEKLF
J gene: TRBJ1-4
V gene: TRBV4-3

CDR3 protein: ASSLVLETQY
J gene: TRBJ2-5
V gene: TRBV7-9

CDR3 protein: ASRPSGWSSYNEQF
J gene: TRBJ2-1
V gene: TRBV9

CDR3 protein: ASSPRDRGELF
J gene: TRBJ2-2
V gene: TRBV9

CDR3 protein: ASSLSNRGGYEQY
J gene: TRBJ2-7
V gene: TRBV27

CDR3 protein: ASSQAKGAGGFQETQY
J gene: TRBJ2-5
V gene: TRBV4-1

CDR3 protein: ASSQDRGHSPLH
J gene: TRBJ1-6
V gene: TRBV4-2

CDR3 protein: ATSAGTGDEQF
J gene: TRBJ2-1
V gene: TRBV24-1

CDR3 protein: ASSIRDRNSPLH
J gene: TRBJ1-6
V gene: TRBV19

CDR3 protein: ATSRDLTGFEETQY
J gene: TRBJ2-5
V gene: TRBV15

CDR3 protein: ATSRTGEGDTQY
J gene: TRBJ2-3
V gene: TRBV15

CDR3 protein: ASSPRTSGGWGETQY
J gene: TRBJ2-5
V gene: TRBV3-1/TRBV3-2

CDR3 protein: ASSPPNSYEQY
J gene: TRBJ2-7
V gene: TRBV6-5

CDR3 protein: ASSEGDGPYEQY
J gene: TRBJ2-7
V gene: TRBV9

CDR3 protein: ASSLADTQY
J gene: TRBJ2-3
V gene: TRBV5-8